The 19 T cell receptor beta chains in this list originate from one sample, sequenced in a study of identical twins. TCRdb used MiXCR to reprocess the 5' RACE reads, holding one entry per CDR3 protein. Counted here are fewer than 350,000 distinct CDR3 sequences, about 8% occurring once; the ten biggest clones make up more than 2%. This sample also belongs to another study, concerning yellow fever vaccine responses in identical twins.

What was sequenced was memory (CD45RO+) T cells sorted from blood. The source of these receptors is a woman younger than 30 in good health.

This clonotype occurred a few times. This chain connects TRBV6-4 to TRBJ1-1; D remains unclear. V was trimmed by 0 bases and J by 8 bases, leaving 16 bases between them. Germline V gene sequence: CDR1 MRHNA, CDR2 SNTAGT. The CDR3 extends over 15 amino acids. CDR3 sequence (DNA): TGTGCCAGCAGTGACTCGGACGGTAGTACATCCGAAGCTTTCTTT. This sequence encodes CASSDSDGSTSEAFF.

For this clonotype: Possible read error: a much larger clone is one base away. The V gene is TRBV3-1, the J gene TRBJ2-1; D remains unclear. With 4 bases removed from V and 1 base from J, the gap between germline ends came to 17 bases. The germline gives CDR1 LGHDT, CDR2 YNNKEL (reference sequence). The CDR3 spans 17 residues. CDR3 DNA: TGTGCCAGCAGCCCCCGCGCCAGCGCGAGTTCCTACAATGAGCAGTTCTTC. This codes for CASSPRASASSYNEQFF.

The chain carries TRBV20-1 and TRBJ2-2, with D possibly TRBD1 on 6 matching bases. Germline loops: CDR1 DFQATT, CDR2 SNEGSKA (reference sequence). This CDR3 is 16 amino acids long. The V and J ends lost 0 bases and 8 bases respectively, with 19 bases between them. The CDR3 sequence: CSARDQGSLEIGELFF. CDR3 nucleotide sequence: TGCAGTGCTAGAGACCAGGGGTCGTTGGAGATAGGGGAGCTGTTTTTT.

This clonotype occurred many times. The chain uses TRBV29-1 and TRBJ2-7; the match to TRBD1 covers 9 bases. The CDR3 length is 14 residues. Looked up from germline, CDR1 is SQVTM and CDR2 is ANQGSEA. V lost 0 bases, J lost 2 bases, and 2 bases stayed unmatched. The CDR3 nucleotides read TGCAGCGTTGAAGAAGGGACAGGGACCTACGAGCAGTACTTC. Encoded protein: CSVEEGTGTYEQYF.

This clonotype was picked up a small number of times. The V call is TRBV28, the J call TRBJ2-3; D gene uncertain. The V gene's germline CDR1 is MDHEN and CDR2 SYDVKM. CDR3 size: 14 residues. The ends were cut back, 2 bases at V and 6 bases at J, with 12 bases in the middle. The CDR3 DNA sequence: TGTGCCAGCAGTTTAATTGGTATCCCGGATACGCAGTATTTT. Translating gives CASSLIGIPDTQYF.

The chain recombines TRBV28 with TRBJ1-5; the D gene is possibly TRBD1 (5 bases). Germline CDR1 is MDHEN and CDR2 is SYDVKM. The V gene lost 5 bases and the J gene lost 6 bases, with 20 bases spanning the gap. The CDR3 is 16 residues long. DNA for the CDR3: TGTGCCAGCAGTCCTTCAGGGAGGGGTATGGGTCAGCCCCAGCATTTT. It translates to CASSPSGRGMGQPQHF.

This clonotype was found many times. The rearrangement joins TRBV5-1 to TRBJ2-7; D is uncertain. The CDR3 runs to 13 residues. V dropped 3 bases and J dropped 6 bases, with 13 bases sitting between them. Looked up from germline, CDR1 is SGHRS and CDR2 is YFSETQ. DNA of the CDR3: TGCGCCAGCAGCTCGCCCTACCCTTCCGAGCAGTACTTC. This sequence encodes CASSSPYPSEQYF.

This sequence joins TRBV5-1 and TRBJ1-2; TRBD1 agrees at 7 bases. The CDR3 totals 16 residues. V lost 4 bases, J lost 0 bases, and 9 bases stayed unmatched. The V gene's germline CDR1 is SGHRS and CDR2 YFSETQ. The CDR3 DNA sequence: TGCGCCAGCAGCCACATCCAGGGGGGGACTAACTATGGCTACACCTTC. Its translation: CASSHIQGGTNYGYTF.

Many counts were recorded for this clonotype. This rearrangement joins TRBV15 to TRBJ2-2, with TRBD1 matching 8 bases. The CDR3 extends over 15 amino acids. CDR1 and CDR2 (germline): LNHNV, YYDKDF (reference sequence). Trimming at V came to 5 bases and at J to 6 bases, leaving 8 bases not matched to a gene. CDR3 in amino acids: CATSPLTGEAGELFF. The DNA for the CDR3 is TGTGCCACCAGCCCCTTGACAGGGGAGGCCGGGGAGCTGTTTTTT.

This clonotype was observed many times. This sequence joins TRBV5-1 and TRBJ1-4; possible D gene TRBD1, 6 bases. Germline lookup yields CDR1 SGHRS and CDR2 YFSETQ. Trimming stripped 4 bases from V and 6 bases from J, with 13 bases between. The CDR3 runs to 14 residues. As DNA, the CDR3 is TGCGCCAGCAGCCAAGGGGGAGTCTATGAAAAACTGTTTTTT. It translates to CASSQGGVYEKLFF.

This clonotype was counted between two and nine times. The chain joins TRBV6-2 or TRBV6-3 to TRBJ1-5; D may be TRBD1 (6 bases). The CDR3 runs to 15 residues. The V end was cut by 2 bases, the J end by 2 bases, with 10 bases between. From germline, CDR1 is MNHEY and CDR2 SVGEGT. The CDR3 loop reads CASSYVGAGNQPQHF. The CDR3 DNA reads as TGTGCCAGCAGTTACGTGGGGGCAGGCAATCAGCCCCAGCATTTT.

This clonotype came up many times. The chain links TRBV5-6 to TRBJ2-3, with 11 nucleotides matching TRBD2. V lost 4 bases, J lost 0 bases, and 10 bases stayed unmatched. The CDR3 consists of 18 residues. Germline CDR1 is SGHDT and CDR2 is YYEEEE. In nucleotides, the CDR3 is TGTGCCAGCAGCCGACTAGCGGGACGACCCAGTAGCACAGATACGCAGTATTTT. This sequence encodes CASSRLAGRPSSTDTQYF.

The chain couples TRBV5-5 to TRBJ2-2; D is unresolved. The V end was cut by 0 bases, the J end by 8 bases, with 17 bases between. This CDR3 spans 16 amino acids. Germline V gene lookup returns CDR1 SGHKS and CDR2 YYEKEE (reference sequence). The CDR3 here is CASSLERNYPGGELFF. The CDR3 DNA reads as TGTGCCAGCAGCTTGGAACGCAACTACCCAGGAGGGGAGCTGTTTTTT. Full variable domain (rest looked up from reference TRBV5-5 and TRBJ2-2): DAGVTQSPTHLIKTRGQQVTLRCSPISGHKSVSWYQQVLGQGPQFIFQYYEKEERGRGNFPDRFSARQFPNYSSELNVNALLLGDSALYLCASSLERNYPGGELFFGEGSRLTVL.

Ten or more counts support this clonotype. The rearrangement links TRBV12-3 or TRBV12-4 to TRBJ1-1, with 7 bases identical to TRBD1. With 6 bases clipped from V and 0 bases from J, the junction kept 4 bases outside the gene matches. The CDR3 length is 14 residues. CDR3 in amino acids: CASRAGTVNTEAFF. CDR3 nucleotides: TGTGCCAGCAGGGCCGGGACAGTGAACACTGAAGCTTTCTTT.

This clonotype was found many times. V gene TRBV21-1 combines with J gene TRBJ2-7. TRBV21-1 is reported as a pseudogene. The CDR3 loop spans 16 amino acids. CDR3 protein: CASSKVEGKTTYEQYF. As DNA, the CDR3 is TGTGCCAGCAGCAAAGTTGAAGGGAAAACAACCTACGAGCAGTACTTC.

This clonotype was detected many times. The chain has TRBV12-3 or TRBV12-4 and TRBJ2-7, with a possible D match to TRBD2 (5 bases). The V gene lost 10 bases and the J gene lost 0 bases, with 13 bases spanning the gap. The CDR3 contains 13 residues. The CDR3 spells CATADSLSYEQYF. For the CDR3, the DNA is TGTGCCACGGCGGACTCCCTCTCCTACGAGCAGTACTTC.

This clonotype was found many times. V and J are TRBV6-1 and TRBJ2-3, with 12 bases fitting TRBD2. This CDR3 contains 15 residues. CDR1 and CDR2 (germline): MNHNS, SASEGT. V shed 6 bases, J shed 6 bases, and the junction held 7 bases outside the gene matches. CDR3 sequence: CASSRTSGDLDTQYF. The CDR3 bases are TGTGCCAGCAGCCGGACTAGCGGGGACCTTGATACGCAGTATTTT.

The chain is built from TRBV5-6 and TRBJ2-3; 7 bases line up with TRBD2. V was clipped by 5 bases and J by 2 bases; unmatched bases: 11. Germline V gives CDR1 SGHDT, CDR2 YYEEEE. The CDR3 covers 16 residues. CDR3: CASSYWGAGITDTQYF. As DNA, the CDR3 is TGTGCCAGCAGTTATTGGGGAGCGGGAATCACAGATACGCAGTATTTT.

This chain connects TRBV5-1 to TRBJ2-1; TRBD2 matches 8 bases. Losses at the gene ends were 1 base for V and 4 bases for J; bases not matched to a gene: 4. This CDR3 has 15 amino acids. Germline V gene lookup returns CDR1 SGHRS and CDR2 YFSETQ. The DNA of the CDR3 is TGCGCCAGCAGCTTGTTGGCTAGCGGGTACAATGAGCAGTTCTTC. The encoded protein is CASSLLASGYNEQFF. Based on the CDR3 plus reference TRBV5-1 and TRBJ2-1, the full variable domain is KAGVTQTPRYLIKTRGQQVTLSCSPISGHRSVSWYQQTPGQGLQFLFEYFSETQRNKGNFPGRFSGRQFSNSRSEMNVSTLELGDSALYLCASSLLASGYNEQFFGPGTRLTVL.